This TCR beta chain appears in the sequencing data of a study of cytomegalovirus exposure and HLA in healthy donors. This clone was recorded only once. Germline loops: CDR1 LGHNA, CDR2 YSLEER. The germline V and J ends were trimmed by 1 base and 0 bases, with 13 bases remaining between them. CDR3 length equals 16 residues. Primers included in the PCR were 60 Vbeta and 13 Jbeta primers. Repertoires were generated with immunoSEQ multiplex PCR, while TCRdb's copy carries only in-frame clones and drops some. In the table there are 85,000 to 110,000 clones, around 76% of which are singletons. The gene calls are TRBV4-3 and TRBJ2-7; D perhaps matches TRBD1 (6 bases). The sequence came from a woman under 30 in good health and CMV-seropositive. Sequencing used PBMCs. The CDR3 DNA reads TGCGCCAGCAGCCAAGGAATGGGACACAACTCCTACGAGCAGTACTTC. Translating gives CASSQGMGHNSYEQYF.